This T cell receptor beta chain was identified during a study of memory CD4+ T cells and cytomegalovirus serostatus. Background on the study: Of the healthy Belgian adults, 9 or 10 were CMV seropositive and about 24 seronegative.

Under the authors' procedure: After removing out-of-frame reads, millions of distinct TCRbeta sequences remained. Method: immunoSEQ multiplex PCR; TCRdb's copy keeps in-frame clones and lacks some. Clone size and the V and J calls come from that table; the DNA yielded D and trimming. Of approximately 50,000 clones in the sample, around 79% were seen once. The germline CDR1 and CDR2 sequences are SGHKS and YYEKEE (reference sequence). Trimming took off 1 base at V and 2 bases at J, with 15 bases between the two ends. CDR3 length equals 16 residues. Single viable CD3+CD4+CD8-CD45RO+ cells were sorted as the memory CD4+ T cells. Total CD4+ T cells were enriched by CD4 positive selection.

The sequence derives from an adult in good health and CMV-seropositive. Input material: memory CD4+ T cells from blood. The chain combines TRBV5-5 with TRBJ1-2; D is unresolved. The CDR3 DNA sequence: TGTGCCAGCAGCTTGAGTATCCGGCGGCAGAACTATGGCTACACCTTC. Protein sequence: CASSLSIRRQNYGYTF.